The 23 T cell receptor beta chains given below trace back to one sample, sequenced in a study of blood T cells in healthy people across ages (dated by TCRdb to the mid-2010s). Library method: 5' RACE. These reads were obtained on an Illumina HiSeq 2500. A second PCR of about 6 to 12 cycles was run with a J-beta primer mix and a sample-barcoded 5' primer. TCRdb passed the public sequencing reads through fastp at Q25 and MiXCR, retaining productive beta sequences. Rows are combined by CDR3 protein, so each entry shows the most common genes and DNA. The sample profile shows 380,000 or so distinct CDR3 sequences; 45% to 65% of them were found once. Clones ranked in the top ten supply 45% to 55% of the sample. The sample consisted of blood. Receptors originate from a man between 60 and 70 years old in good health.

The rearrangement links TRBV12-3 or TRBV12-4 to TRBJ2-1; tentative D call: TRBD1 (5 bases). The length of the CDR3 is 13 residues. The V end lost 7 bases, the J end lost 8 bases, and 15 bases lay between the germline ends. The CDR3 is CASTWGNQDEQFF. The DNA of the CDR3 is TGTGCCAGCACGTGGGGCAATCAGGATGAGCAGTTCTTC.

Details on this clonotype: This may be a read error, as it is one base from a much larger clone. The chain carries TRBV29-1 and TRBJ2-5; 14 bases map to TRBD2. The CDR3 runs 15 residues. Germline V gives CDR1 SQVTM, CDR2 ANQGSEA. CDR3 coding DNA: TGCAGCGTTAAGGGGACTAGCGGGAGCCAAGAGACCCGGTACTTC. Its translation: CSVKGTSGSQETRYF.

The V gene is TRBV15, the J gene TRBJ2-4, with D possibly TRBD2 on 5 matching bases. TRBJ2-7 explains the end of the DNA better; the J call may be wrong. Germline V gene sequence: CDR1 LNHNV, CDR2 YYDKDF (reference sequence). This CDR3 is 14 amino acids long. The CDR3 DNA reads as TGTGCCACCAGCAGAGGAGGGTCTTCCCACGAGCAGTACTTC. It specifies CATSRGGSSHEQYF.

There are a few counts of this clonotype. The chain uses TRBV29-1 and TRBJ1-2, with D possibly TRBD1 on 6 matching bases. V gave up 4 bases and J gave up 2 bases, with 17 bases separating them. The CDR3 has 15 amino acids. Per the germline V gene, CDR1 is SQVTM and CDR2 is ANQGSEA. This chain's CDR3 is CSVGGGANKNYGYTF. CDR3 bases: TGCAGCGTTGGGGGGGGCGCCAACAAGAACTATGGCTACACCTTC.

The chain carries TRBV11-1 and TRBJ2-1; 9 nucleotides match TRBD1. The CDR3 has 14 amino acids. Per the germline V gene, CDR1 is SGHAT and CDR2 is FQDESV (reference sequence). The trim removed 5 bases at V and 7 bases at J, leaving 6 bases unmatched. The CDR3 here is CASSLGQGGNEQFF. CDR3 coding DNA: TGTGCCAGCAGCCTGGGACAGGGTGGTAATGAGCAGTTCTTC.

The chain uses TRBV4-3 and TRBJ2-5; TRBD1 matches 10 bases. The CDR3 has 17 amino acids. From germline, CDR1 is LGHNA and CDR2 YSLEER. J lost 11 bases, V lost 0 bases, and 15 bases had no gene match. The CDR3 DNA reads TGCGCCAGCAGCCAAGATCAGACAGGGGGCTCCTACAATGAGCAGTACTTC. Its protein product is CASSQDQTGGSYNEQYF.

The J gene is TRBJ2-1, the V gene TRBV6-1; 13 bases fit TRBD2. The V segment lost 4 bases and the J segment 8 bases; nucleotides outside the gene matches: 8. CDR3 length equals 16 residues. CDR1 and CDR2 (germline): MNHNS, SASEGT. The CDR3 DNA reads TGTGCCAGCAGTGCGATAACTAGCGGGGGGGCCGATGAGCAGTTCTTC. Residues: CASSAITSGGADEQFF.

A few counts support this clonotype. The chain combines TRBV2 with TRBJ2-2, with D possibly TRBD2 on 5 matching bases. This CDR3 contains 14 residues. Germline assignment: CDR1 SNHLY and CDR2 FYNNEI. V was shortened by 5 bases and J by 1 base, with 8 bases between the two germline ends. DNA of the CDR3: TGTGCCAGCAGTCGGACTGAGAACACCGGGGAGCTGTTTTTT. This sequence encodes CASSRTENTGELFF.

V and J are TRBV13 and TRBJ2-3; a possible D gene is TRBD1 (5 bases). This CDR3 has 15 residues. V was pared by 5 bases and J by 2 bases, with 14 bases between. CDR1 PRHDT and CDR2 FYEKMQ come from the germline V gene (reference sequence). CDR3 bases: TGTGCCAGCAGCGGCAGGGTAGGGGACACAGATACGCAGTATTTT. The encoded protein is CASSGRVGDTDTQYF.

This clonotype has at least ten counts. CDR3: CASSQPRTGKVAGYGYTF. CDR3 in DNA: TGCGCCAGCAGCCAACCCAGGACAGGGAAGGTCGCGGGCTATGGCTACACCTTC. The chain uses TRBV5-1 and TRBJ1-2, with 8 bases lining up with TRBD1. Germline loops: CDR1 SGHRS, CDR2 YFSETQ. J gave up 4 bases and V 4 bases, and 18 bases lay outside the gene matches. The CDR3 extends over 18 amino acids.

The V and J genes are TRBV24-1 and TRBJ2-7, with TRBD2 as a possible D gene (6 bases). Gene TRBJ2-5 matches the end of the DNA better, so the J call may be wrong. The CDR3 length is 16 residues. Germline V CDR1 and CDR2: KGHDR, SFDVKD. The CDR3 here is CATSDLQSGSEETQYF. In DNA, the CDR3 is TGTGCCACCAGTGATTTGCAAAGCGGGTCAGAAGAGACCCAGTACTTC.

The chain uses TRBV5-1 and TRBJ1-1, with TRBD1 identical over 9 bases. The length of the CDR3 is 16 residues. Looked up from germline, CDR1 is SGHRS and CDR2 is YFSETQ. V was clipped by 3 bases and J by 5 bases; unmatched bases: 11. The chain's CDR3 is CASSSLDRGGRTEAFF. CDR3 in DNA: TGCGCCAGCAGCTCCCTGGACAGGGGCGGGAGGACTGAAGCTTTCTTT.

This clonotype was detected ten times or more. The V gene is TRBV6-2 or TRBV6-3, the J gene TRBJ2-1; 12 nucleotides align to TRBD2. V was clipped by 2 bases and J by 6 bases; unmatched bases: 2. The CDR3 spans 15 residues. CDR1 is MNHEY and CDR2 is SVGEGT in the germline V gene. The DNA of the CDR3 is TGTGCCAGCAGTTACCTAGCGGGGGGGCTCAATGAGCAGTTCTTC. It yields the protein CASSYLAGGLNEQFF.

This clonotype occurred many times. The chain is built from TRBV7-2 and TRBJ2-3, with unresolved D. The germline V gene encodes CDR1 SGHTA and CDR2 FQGNSA. The CDR3 has 15 amino acids. Trimming pared 7 bases from V and 1 base from J, leaving 15 bases between. This CDR3 is CASTPFGLGTDTQYF. The CDR3 DNA follows: TGTGCCAGCACTCCTTTCGGGCTGGGCACAGATACGCAGTATTTT.

The chain is built from TRBV20-1 and TRBJ2-7, with D possibly matching TRBD2 (6 bases). CDR1 and CDR2 (germline): DFQATT, SNEGSKA (reference sequence). The CDR3 loop spans 15 amino acids. Trimming took off 5 bases at V and 2 bases at J, with 19 bases between the two ends. The CDR3 here is CSAVPFRGATYEQYF. The CDR3 DNA is TGCAGTGCTGTCCCCTTCCGCGGGGCCACCTACGAGCAGTACTTC.

The table lists this clonotype with a few counts. A junction end diverges from the germline sequence, so it may reflect a read error. The rearrangement links TRBV7-7 to TRBJ2-7; the D call may be TRBD1 or TRBD2 (5 bases each). The CDR3 length is 15 residues. Germline values: CDR1 SSHAT, CDR2 FNYEAQ (reference sequence). CDR3 in DNA: TGTGCTAGCAGATTATCAGGGAGCGCTACCTACGAGCAGTACTTC. Encoded protein: CASRLSGSATYEQYF.

J is TRBJ1-6 and V is TRBV7-9, with 7 bases identical to TRBD1. Trimming at V came to 3 bases and at J to 5 bases, leaving 4 bases not matched to a gene. The CDR3 contains 15 residues. CDR1 SEHNR and CDR2 FQNEAQ come from the germline V gene (reference sequence). CDR3 region: CASSLIQGNNSPLHF. The CDR3 DNA reads as TGTGCCAGCAGCTTGATACAGGGGAATAATTCACCCCTCCACTTT.

The rearrangement links TRBV6-6 to TRBJ2-7; the D gene could be TRBD1 or TRBD2 (5 bases each). This CDR3 is 13 amino acids long. V was cut by 0 bases and J by 5 bases, with 8 bases left in between. Germline loops: CDR1 MNHNY, CDR2 SVGAGI (reference sequence). The CDR3: CASSYSWGNEQYF. DNA for the CDR3: TGTGCCAGCAGTTACTCCTGGGGGAACGAGCAGTACTTC.

This clonotype was counted only a few times. The chain recombines TRBV27 with TRBJ2-1, with D tentatively TRBD1 or TRBD2 (5 bases each). Trimming left V 5 bases short and J 2 bases short, with 16 bases between. The CDR3 loop spans 16 amino acids. CDR1 is MNHEY and CDR2 is SMNVEV in the germline V gene (reference sequence). Here the CDR3 DNA reads TGTGCCAGCAGTATCGCCAGGGACGGGGCCTACAATGAGCAGTTCTTC. As protein: CASSIARDGAYNEQFF.

This chain joins TRBV20-1 and TRBJ2-7, with D uncertain. Deletions cut 6 bases from V and 2 bases from J, with 14 bases between. Germline lookup yields CDR1 DFQATT and CDR2 SNEGSKA (reference sequence). This CDR3 is built from 13 residues. The CDR3 region is CSARSGIAYEQYF. CDR3 nucleotides: TGCAGTGCCAGGTCGGGCATCGCCTACGAGCAGTACTTC.

This chain uses TRBV6-6 with TRBJ2-7; 12 nucleotides agree with TRBD2. V lost 5 bases to trimming and J lost 7 bases; unmatched junction nucleotides: 12. The CDR3 is 16 residues long. Per germline, CDR1 MNHNY and CDR2 SVGAGI (reference sequence). The CDR3: CASSPRTSGIGNEQYF. Here the CDR3 DNA reads TGTGCCAGCAGTCCACGGACTAGCGGGATAGGCAATGAGCAGTACTTC.

The rearrangement links TRBV20-1 to TRBJ1-1; 10 bases are shared with TRBD1. CDR1 DFQATT and CDR2 SNEGSKA come from the germline V gene (reference sequence). With 6 bases clipped from V and 1 base from J, the junction kept 5 bases outside the gene matches. The CDR3 runs 14 residues. Here the CDR3 DNA reads TGCAGTGCCCCGGACAGGGGGAAGAACACTGAAGCTTTCTTT. Its protein product is CSAPDRGKNTEAFF.

The V gene is TRBV5-6, the J gene TRBJ2-3; the D is unclear. CDR1 is SGHDT and CDR2 is YYEEEE in the germline V gene. This CDR3 comprises 14 residues. Deletions cut 0 bases from V and 3 bases from J, with 8 bases between. CDR3 sequence reads: CASSLAGLTDTQYF. The CDR3 DNA reads TGTGCCAGCAGCTTGGCCGGGTTGACAGATACGCAGTATTTT.